A selection of T cell receptor beta chains follows, all from one sample in a study of cytomegalovirus exposure and HLA in healthy donors. The repertoire was sequenced with immunoSEQ multiplex PCR; TCRdb's copy has only in-frame clones and lacks some. The sample consists of under 85,000 clones, 79% of them appearing once. Sequencing input: PBMCs. These receptors were taken from a woman aged 40 to 50 in good health and CMV-seropositive. CDR3s include the opening cysteine and the closing phenylalanine or tryptophan. The D gene is left open where the match is weak. Only part of the rows carry a size: once, few, many, or a class if the clone is expanded.

CDR3 protein	CDR3 DNA	clone size	V gene	J gene	D gene
CASRGGVSFEQYF	TGTGCCAGCAGGGGCGGGGTATCGTTCGAGCAGTACTTC	.	TRBV27	TRBJ2-7	.
CASSLDFRRRGLLLYNSPLHF	TGTGCCAGCAGCTTAGATTTCCGGAGAAGGGGCCTCCTTTTGTATAATTCACCCCTCCACTTT	.	TRBV7-8	TRBJ1-6	.
CASSAGQGEAFF	TGTGCCAGCAGCGCCGGACAGGGAGAAGCTTTCTTT	once	TRBV9	TRBJ1-1	TRBD1
CASSPPGLAGGLFF	TGTGCCAGCAGTCCGCCGGGACTAGCGGGCGGGCTGTTTTTT	.	TRBV27	TRBJ2-2	TRBD2
CASDGQGSYEQYF	TGTGCCAGCGACGGACAGGGCTCCTACGAGCAGTACTTC	.	TRBV5-6	TRBJ2-7	TRBD1
CASSQETGSSYNSPLHF	TGTGCCAGCAGCCAAGAGACAGGGAGCTCCTATAATTCACCCCTCCACTTT	.	TRBV4-2	TRBJ1-6	TRBD1
CASSLSAGIGGYTF	TGTGCCAGCAGCTTATCCGCAGGGATAGGTGGCTACACCTTC	.	TRBV7-9	TRBJ1-2	.
CASSRQGAGEQYF	TGTGCCAGCTCCCGACAGGGGGCGGGCGAGCAGTACTTC	.	TRBV5-4	TRBJ2-7	TRBD1
CASSPGSGYGYTF	TGCGCCAGCAGCCCGGGGTCGGGCTATGGCTACACCTTC	.	TRBV4-1	TRBJ1-2	.
CASSYPGRDEAFF	TGTGCCAGCAGTTACCCCGGCAGGGATGAAGCTTTCTTT	.	TRBV6-5	TRBJ1-1	.
CASSLADEQYF	TGTGCCAGCAGCTTGGCCGACGAGCAGTACTTC	once	TRBV5-6	TRBJ2-7	.
CASSLGSALRTPKEPQHF	TGTGCCAGCAGCTTAGGCTCGGCGTTGAGGACTCCCAAAGAGCCCCAGCATTTT	.	TRBV7-2	TRBJ1-5	.
CASSPGGSNQPQHF	TGTGCCAGCAGCCCCGGTGGTAGCAATCAGCCCCAGCATTTT	.	TRBV28	TRBJ1-5	.
CASNPGQGRREQYF	TGTGCCAGCAACCCGGGACAGGGCCGGAGGGAGCAGTACTTC	.	TRBV2	TRBJ2-7	TRBD1
CASSPEGRPRSSGNTIYF	TGTGCCAGCAGCCCAGAGGGCAGGCCCAGGTCCTCTGGAAACACCATATATTTT	.	TRBV11-2	TRBJ1-3	.
CATAQTTNEKLFF	TGTGCCACCGCACAGACAACTAATGAAAAACTGTTTTTT	.	TRBV6-5	TRBJ1-4	.
CATSPRQGADTQYF	TGTGCCACCAGCCCAAGACAGGGGGCGGATACGCAGTATTTT	.	TRBV15	TRBJ2-3	TRBD1